The rows below give T cell receptor beta chains drawn from one sample of a study of early T cells in non-severe SARS-CoV-2 infection. TCRdb re-called the 5' RACE reads with MiXCR, one entry per CDR3 protein. The repertoire holds 50,000 to 60,000 distinct CDR3 sequences, with around 9.3% as singletons. Sequenced material: whole blood, taken at baseline. These receptor sequences come from an adult who was a healthcare worker with PCR-confirmed SARS-CoV-2 infection or an uninfected control (not recorded which). Both conserved end residues are part of each CDR3. Fields, in order: V gene, J gene, D gene, clone size, CDR3 DNA, CDR3 protein. The D gene is left open where the match is weak. Expanded clones get a size class; other rows say once, few or many, or leave the size out.

v_gene: TRBV6-5
j_gene: TRBJ2-7
d_gene: .
abundance: .
CDR3nt: TGTGCCAGCACCCCAAAGAGGGAAGTGGGCGAGCAGTACTTC
CDR3aa: CASTPKREVGEQYF

v_gene: TRBV29-1
j_gene: TRBJ2-5
d_gene: .
abundance: .
CDR3nt: TGCAGCGTTGGGGGCGGGCGAGGCCAAGAGACCCAGTACTTC
CDR3aa: CSVGGGRGQETQYF

v_gene: TRBV3-1
j_gene: TRBJ2-5
d_gene: .
abundance: .
CDR3nt: TGTGCCAGCAGCCAAGATCACAGGGACTGGATAAAGACCCAGTACTTC
CDR3aa: CASSQDHRDWIKTQYF

v_gene: TRBV7-9
j_gene: TRBJ2-2
d_gene: .
abundance: many
CDR3nt: TGTGCCAGCAGCGCCAGATTCGGTTCCGGGGAGCTGTTTTTT
CDR3aa: CASSARFGSGELFF

v_gene: TRBV6-6
j_gene: TRBJ2-3
d_gene: TRBD2
abundance: .
CDR3nt: TGTGCCAGCTGGACTAGCGGGTATTCTCCAGATACGCAGTATTTT
CDR3aa: CASWTSGYSPDTQYF

v_gene: TRBV7-9
j_gene: TRBJ2-1
d_gene: TRBD2
abundance: .
CDR3nt: TGTGCCAGCAGCCAGCTAGCGGGGAAAGGCAATGAGCAGTTCTTC
CDR3aa: CASSQLAGKGNEQFF

v_gene: TRBV6-5
j_gene: TRBJ2-3
d_gene: .
abundance: many
CDR3nt: TGTGCCCCCCAGCGTCATTCCCGGGACCCCAGGGATACGCAGTATTTT
CDR3aa: CAPQRHSRDPRDTQYF

v_gene: TRBV29-1
j_gene: TRBJ2-3
d_gene: .
abundance: .
CDR3nt: TGCAGCACCTTAGAGAGAGCTAGCACAGATACGCAGTATTTT
CDR3aa: CSTLERASTDTQYF

v_gene: TRBV19
j_gene: TRBJ1-5
d_gene: .
abundance: few
CDR3nt: TGTGCCAGTAGCCCACAGCGTACAAATCAGCCCCAGCATTTT
CDR3aa: CASSPQRTNQPQHF

v_gene: TRBV3-1
j_gene: TRBJ2-3
d_gene: TRBD2
abundance: .
CDR3nt: TGTGCCAGCAGCCCGACTAGCGGGACAAGCACAGATACGCAGTATTTT
CDR3aa: CASSPTSGTSTDTQYF

v_gene: TRBV5-1
j_gene: TRBJ2-6
d_gene: .
abundance: few
CDR3nt: TGCGCCAGCAGCCCCGGACCCAATCAGTATTCCGGGGCCAACGTCCTGACTTTC
CDR3aa: CASSPGPNQYSGANVLTF

v_gene: TRBV19
j_gene: TRBJ2-1
d_gene: .
abundance: .
CDR3nt: TGTGCCAGTAGTGCGGCGGTCGATGAGCAGTTCTTC
CDR3aa: CASSAAVDEQFF

v_gene: TRBV20-1
j_gene: TRBJ2-3
d_gene: .
abundance: many
CDR3nt: TGCAGTGCTAGTGAGGTTAAGTTCACAGATACGCAGTATTTT
CDR3aa: CSASEVKFTDTQYF

v_gene: TRBV4-1
j_gene: TRBJ2-1
d_gene: .
abundance: .
CDR3nt: TGCGCCAGCAGCCAAGATCGGAGCGAGCAGTTCTTC
CDR3aa: CASSQDRSEQFF

v_gene: TRBV9
j_gene: TRBJ2-7
d_gene: .
abundance: .
CDR3nt: TGTGCCAGCAGCGTAGGAAGTAACTACGAGCAGTACTTC
CDR3aa: CASSVGSNYEQYF

v_gene: TRBV9
j_gene: TRBJ2-1
d_gene: TRBD2
abundance: few
CDR3nt: TGTGCCAGCAGCTTAATGGGACTAGCGGGGTCGGGTGAGCAGTTCTTC
CDR3aa: CASSLMGLAGSGEQFF

v_gene: TRBV11-2
j_gene: TRBJ2-3
d_gene: .
abundance: few
CDR3nt: TGTGCCAGCAGCTCCGCTTGGACCCGCACAGATACGCAGTATTTT
CDR3aa: CASSSAWTRTDTQYF

v_gene: TRBV7-8
j_gene: TRBJ1-6
d_gene: .
abundance: few
CDR3nt: TGTGCCACCGCGCTTGGGGGGAAAAATTCACCCCTCCACTTT
CDR3aa: CATALGGKNSPLHF

v_gene: TRBV7-9
j_gene: TRBJ2-1
d_gene: .
abundance: many
CDR3nt: TGTGCCAGCAGCTTAGGAGATTACAATGAGCAGTTCTTC
CDR3aa: CASSLGDYNEQFF

v_gene: TRBV7-6
j_gene: TRBJ2-1
d_gene: TRBD1
abundance: many
CDR3nt: TGTGCCAGCAGCTCGAGGACAGGGGGGAATGAGCAGTTCTTC
CDR3aa: CASSSRTGGNEQFF

v_gene: TRBV30
j_gene: TRBJ2-1
d_gene: .
abundance: few
CDR3nt: TGTGCCTGGAGTGGCACGGGATTATACAATGAGCAGTTCTTC
CDR3aa: CAWSGTGLYNEQFF

v_gene: TRBV7-3
j_gene: TRBJ1-1
d_gene: .
abundance: .
CDR3nt: TGTGCCAGCAGCTTAACGGCAGGGGTCACTGAAGCTTTCTTT
CDR3aa: CASSLTAGVTEAFF

v_gene: TRBV12-3/TRBV12-4
j_gene: TRBJ2-7
d_gene: TRBD1
abundance: .
CDR3nt: TGTGCCAGCAGCATAGACAGGGCTTTCTACGAGCAGTACTTC
CDR3aa: CASSIDRAFYEQYF

v_gene: TRBV6-6
j_gene: TRBJ2-7
d_gene: .
abundance: .
CDR3nt: TGTGCCAGCAGTTACTCGGGACCCAACGAGCAGTACTTC
CDR3aa: CASSYSGPNEQYF

v_gene: TRBV12-3/TRBV12-4
j_gene: TRBJ2-1
d_gene: TRBD2
abundance: .
CDR3nt: TGTGCCAGCAGTTTGGGGGAGGGTGAGCAGTTCTTC
CDR3aa: CASSLGEGEQFF

v_gene: TRBV7-6
j_gene: TRBJ2-5
d_gene: .
abundance: few
CDR3nt: TGTGCCAGCAGCTTACGGGAGCAAGAGACCCAGTACTTC
CDR3aa: CASSLREQETQYF

v_gene: TRBV12-3/TRBV12-4
j_gene: TRBJ2-7
d_gene: TRBD2
abundance: .
CDR3nt: TGTGCCAGCAGTTTATTAGCGGGACCAACCTACGAGCAGTACTTC
CDR3aa: CASSLLAGPTYEQYF

v_gene: TRBV3-1
j_gene: TRBJ2-7
d_gene: .
abundance: few
CDR3nt: TGTGCCAGCAGCCGCCCGGGACTCTTCTACGAGCAGTACTTC
CDR3aa: CASSRPGLFYEQYF

v_gene: TRBV5-4
j_gene: TRBJ2-2
d_gene: .
abundance: .
CDR3nt: TGTGCCAGCAGCTTGGATTCTAGCTCCAGCGGGGAGCTGTTTTTT
CDR3aa: CASSLDSSSSGELFF

v_gene: TRBV6-1
j_gene: TRBJ2-3
d_gene: TRBD2
abundance: many
CDR3nt: TGTGCCAGCCCTTATGAGGTGGCTAGCGGTTATCTAGATACGCAGTATTTT
CDR3aa: CASPYEVASGYLDTQYF

v_gene: TRBV29-1
j_gene: TRBJ1-4
d_gene: .
abundance: .
CDR3nt: TGCAGCGTTGGGGACACTCTGGAAAAACTGTTTTTT
CDR3aa: CSVGDTLEKLFF

v_gene: TRBV4-1
j_gene: TRBJ1-1
d_gene: .
abundance: few
CDR3nt: TGCGCCAGCAGCCATAGGGGGAAGAACACTGAAGCTTTCTTT
CDR3aa: CASSHRGKNTEAFF

v_gene: TRBV6-1
j_gene: TRBJ1-1
d_gene: .
abundance: few
CDR3nt: TGTGCCAGCATCATCAGTCGCACTGAAGCTTTCTTT
CDR3aa: CASIISRTEAFF

v_gene: TRBV3-1
j_gene: TRBJ2-1
d_gene: TRBD2
abundance: few
CDR3nt: TGTGCCAGCAGCCTACTAGCGGGGGTCCTCAATGAGCAGTTCTTC
CDR3aa: CASSLLAGVLNEQFF

v_gene: TRBV6-1
j_gene: TRBJ1-2
d_gene: .
abundance: many
CDR3nt: TGTGCCAGCAGTTTTGACGGGAACTATGGCTACACCTTC
CDR3aa: CASSFDGNYGYTF

v_gene: TRBV29-1
j_gene: TRBJ2-4
d_gene: TRBD1
abundance: few
CDR3nt: TGCAGCGTTGAAGATAGTAATAGACAGGGGGTGAACATTCAGTACTTC
CDR3aa: CSVEDSNRQGVNIQYF

v_gene: TRBV20-1
j_gene: TRBJ1-2
d_gene: .
abundance: .
CDR3nt: TGCAGTGCTAGAGATCAAGCCGCAGGCTATGGCTACACCTTC
CDR3aa: CSARDQAAGYGYTF

v_gene: TRBV18
j_gene: TRBJ1-4
d_gene: .
abundance: many
CDR3nt: TGTGCCAGCTCACCAGGGACGGAAGAAAAACTGTTTTTT
CDR3aa: CASSPGTEEKLFF

v_gene: TRBV2
j_gene: TRBJ2-3
d_gene: .
abundance: few
CDR3nt: TGTGCCAGCAGTCCCCGCCATAGCACAGATACGCAGTATTTT
CDR3aa: CASSPRHSTDTQYF

v_gene: TRBV19
j_gene: TRBJ1-6
d_gene: .
abundance: few
CDR3nt: TGTGCCAGTACCGCCGGTTTGGGACTTCCGAATTCACCCCTCCACTTT
CDR3aa: CASTAGLGLPNSPLHF

v_gene: TRBV7-8
j_gene: TRBJ2-7
d_gene: .
abundance: .
CDR3nt: TGTGCCAGCAGCTTAGGTTTAAGGTCGAATGAGCAGTACTTC
CDR3aa: CASSLGLRSNEQYF

v_gene: TRBV7-2
j_gene: TRBJ2-3
d_gene: .
abundance: .
CDR3nt: TGTGCCAGCAGCTTCGCGGGAACAAGCCCAGATACGCAGTATTTT
CDR3aa: CASSFAGTSPDTQYF

v_gene: TRBV11-2
j_gene: TRBJ2-7
d_gene: TRBD2
abundance: many
CDR3nt: TGTGCCAGCAGCCCCATTCTAGCGGTCTCCTACGAGCAGTACTTC
CDR3aa: CASSPILAVSYEQYF

v_gene: TRBV24-1
j_gene: TRBJ2-1
d_gene: .
abundance: .
CDR3nt: TGTGCCACCAGTGCGGATAGGACGTCGTCGGAGCAGTTCTTC
CDR3aa: CATSADRTSSEQFF

v_gene: TRBV7-3
j_gene: TRBJ2-1
d_gene: TRBD2
abundance: .
CDR3nt: TGTGCCAGCAGCTTATCCTTCGGACTAGCCGATGAGCAGTTCTTC
CDR3aa: CASSLSFGLADEQFF

v_gene: TRBV10-2
j_gene: TRBJ2-7
d_gene: .
abundance: .
CDR3nt: TGCGCCAGCGTGGGGACTGGCAACCTAGAACAGTACTTC
CDR3aa: CASVGTGNLEQYF

v_gene: TRBV11-2
j_gene: TRBJ1-5
d_gene: TRBD1
abundance: few
CDR3nt: TGTGCCAGCAGCACTACAGGGGGAATACAGCCCCAGCATTTT
CDR3aa: CASSTTGGIQPQHF

v_gene: TRBV5-1
j_gene: TRBJ2-5
d_gene: .
abundance: few
CDR3nt: TGCGCCAGCAGCCGGGGACGTCAAGAGACCCAGTACTTC
CDR3aa: CASSRGRQETQYF

v_gene: TRBV10-3
j_gene: TRBJ2-7
d_gene: .
abundance: few
CDR3nt: TGTGCCATCAGTGCAAATTCCCACGAGCAGTACTTC
CDR3aa: CAISANSHEQYF

v_gene: TRBV20-1
j_gene: TRBJ2-1
d_gene: .
abundance: many
CDR3nt: TGCAGTGCTCCCCCTCTGAGCTCCTACAATGAGCAGTTCTTC
CDR3aa: CSAPPLSSYNEQFF

v_gene: TRBV10-3
j_gene: TRBJ2-4
d_gene: .
abundance: many
CDR3nt: TGTGCCATCAGTGAGACTGGACCCACGGGGACCAAAAACATTCAGTACTTC
CDR3aa: CAISETGPTGTKNIQYF

v_gene: TRBV10-3
j_gene: TRBJ2-7
d_gene: TRBD2
abundance: few
CDR3nt: TGTGCCATCAGCGGGGGGTCCTACGAGCAGTACTTC
CDR3aa: CAISGGSYEQYF

v_gene: TRBV20-1
j_gene: TRBJ1-4
d_gene: .
abundance: few
CDR3nt: TGCAGTGCTAGAGATCGAGGGACAAGCTATGAAAAACTGTTTTTT
CDR3aa: CSARDRGTSYEKLFF

v_gene: TRBV4-1
j_gene: TRBJ1-5
d_gene: .
abundance: .
CDR3nt: TGCGCCAGCAGCCAAACCCCGATGGGGGGCAGGCAGCCCCAGCATTTT
CDR3aa: CASSQTPMGGRQPQHF

v_gene: TRBV10-3
j_gene: TRBJ2-2
d_gene: .
abundance: .
CDR3nt: TGTGCCATCAGAGGGATGGGGCAAACCGGGGAGCTGTTTTTT
CDR3aa: CAIRGMGQTGELFF